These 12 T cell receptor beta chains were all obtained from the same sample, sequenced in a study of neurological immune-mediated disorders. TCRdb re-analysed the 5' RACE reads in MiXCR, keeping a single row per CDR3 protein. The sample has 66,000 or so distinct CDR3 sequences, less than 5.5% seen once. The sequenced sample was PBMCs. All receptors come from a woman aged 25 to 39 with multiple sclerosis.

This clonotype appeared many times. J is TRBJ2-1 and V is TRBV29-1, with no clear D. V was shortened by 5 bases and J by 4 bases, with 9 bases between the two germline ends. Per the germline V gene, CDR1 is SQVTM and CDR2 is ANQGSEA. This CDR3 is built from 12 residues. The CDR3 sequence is CSVWASYNEQFF. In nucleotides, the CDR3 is TGCAGCGTTTGGGCCTCGTACAATGAGCAGTTCTTC.

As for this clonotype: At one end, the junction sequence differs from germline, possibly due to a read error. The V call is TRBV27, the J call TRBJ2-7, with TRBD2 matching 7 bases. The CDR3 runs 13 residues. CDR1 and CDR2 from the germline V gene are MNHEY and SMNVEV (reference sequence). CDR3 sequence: CASSLWGGERTFF. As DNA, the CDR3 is TGTGCCAGCAGTCTATGGGGAGGGGAGAGAACATTCTTC.

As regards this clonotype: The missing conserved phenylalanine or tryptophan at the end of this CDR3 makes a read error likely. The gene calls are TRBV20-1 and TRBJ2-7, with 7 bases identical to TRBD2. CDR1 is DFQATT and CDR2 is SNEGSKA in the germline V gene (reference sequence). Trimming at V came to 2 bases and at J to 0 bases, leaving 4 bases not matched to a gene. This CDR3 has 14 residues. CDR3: CSARLAASSYEQYC. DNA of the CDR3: TGCAGTGCTAGACTAGCGGCGAGCTCCTACGAGCAGTACTGC.

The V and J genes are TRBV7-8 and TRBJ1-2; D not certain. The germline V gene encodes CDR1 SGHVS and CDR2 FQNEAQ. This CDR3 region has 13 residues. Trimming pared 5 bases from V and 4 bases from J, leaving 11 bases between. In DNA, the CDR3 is TGTGCCAGCAGCGTAAGGACTTCCTATGGCTACACCTTC. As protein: CASSVRTSYGYTF.

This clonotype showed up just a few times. The CDR3 protein is CARQDHSGTDGYTF. DNA for the CDR3: TGTGCCAGACAAGACCATTCCGGGACAGATGGCTACACCTTC. The chain carries TRBV2 and TRBJ1-2, with TRBD1 identical over 7 bases. The junction had 13 bases not matched to a gene; V was cut back by 9 bases and J by 6 bases. Germline CDR1 and CDR2: SNHLY and FYNNEI. The CDR3 runs 14 residues.

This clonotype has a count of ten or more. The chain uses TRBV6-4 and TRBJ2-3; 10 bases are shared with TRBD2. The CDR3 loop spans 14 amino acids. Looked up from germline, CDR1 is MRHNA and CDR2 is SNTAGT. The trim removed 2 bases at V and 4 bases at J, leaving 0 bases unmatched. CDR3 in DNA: TGTGCCAGCAGTGACAGCGGGGGGGCAGATACGCAGTATTTT. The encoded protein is CASSDSGGADTQYF.

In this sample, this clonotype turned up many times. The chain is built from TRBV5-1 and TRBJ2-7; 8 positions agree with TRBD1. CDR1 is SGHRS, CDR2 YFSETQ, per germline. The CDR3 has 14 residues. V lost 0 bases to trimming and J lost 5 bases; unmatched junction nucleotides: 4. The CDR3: CASSLDPGGNEQYF. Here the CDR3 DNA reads TGCGCCAGCAGCTTGGATCCAGGGGGCAACGAGCAGTACTTC.

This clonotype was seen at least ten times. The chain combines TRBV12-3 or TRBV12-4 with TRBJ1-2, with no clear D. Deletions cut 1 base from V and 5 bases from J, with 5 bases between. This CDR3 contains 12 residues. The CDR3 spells CASSLGLYGYTF. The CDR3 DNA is TGTGCCAGCAGTTTAGGCCTTTATGGCTACACCTTC.

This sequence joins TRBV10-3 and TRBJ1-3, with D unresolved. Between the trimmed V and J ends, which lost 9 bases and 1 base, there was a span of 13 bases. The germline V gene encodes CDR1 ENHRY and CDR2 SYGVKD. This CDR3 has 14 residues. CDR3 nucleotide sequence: TGTGCCATACATGGGAGGGAGTCTGGAAACACCATATATTTT. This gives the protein CAIHGRESGNTIYF.

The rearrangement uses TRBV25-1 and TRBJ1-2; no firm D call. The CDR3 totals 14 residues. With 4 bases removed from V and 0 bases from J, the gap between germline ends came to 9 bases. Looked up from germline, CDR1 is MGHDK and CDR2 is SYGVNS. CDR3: CASSGAETNYGYTF. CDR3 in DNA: TGTGCCAGCAGTGGGGCAGAGACTAACTATGGCTACACCTTC.

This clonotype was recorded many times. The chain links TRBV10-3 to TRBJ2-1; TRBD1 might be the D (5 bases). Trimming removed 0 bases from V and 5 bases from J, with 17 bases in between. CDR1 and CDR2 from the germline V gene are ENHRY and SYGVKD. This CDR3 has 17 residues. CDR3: CAISESKQDRTNNEQFF. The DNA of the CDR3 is TGTGCCATCAGTGAGTCGAAACAGGATCGGACCAACAATGAGCAGTTCTTC.

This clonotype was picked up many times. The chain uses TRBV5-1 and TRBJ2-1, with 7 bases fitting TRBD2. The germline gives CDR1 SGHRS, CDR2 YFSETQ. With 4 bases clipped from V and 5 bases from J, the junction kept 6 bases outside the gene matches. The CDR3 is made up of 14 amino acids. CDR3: CASSQGDYNNEQFF. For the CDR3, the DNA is TGCGCCAGCAGCCAAGGGGACTATAACAATGAGCAGTTCTTC.